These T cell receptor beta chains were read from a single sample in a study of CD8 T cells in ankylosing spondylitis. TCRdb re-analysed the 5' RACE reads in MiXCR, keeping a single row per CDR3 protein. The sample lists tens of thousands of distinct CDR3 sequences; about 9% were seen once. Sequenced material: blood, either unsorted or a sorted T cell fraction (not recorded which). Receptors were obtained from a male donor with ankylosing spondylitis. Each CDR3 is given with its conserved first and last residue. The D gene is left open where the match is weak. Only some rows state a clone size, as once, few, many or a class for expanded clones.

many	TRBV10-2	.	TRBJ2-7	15	TGCGCCAGCAGTGAGGAGGCAGGGACCCGCTACGAGCAGTACTTC	CASSEEAGTRYEQYF
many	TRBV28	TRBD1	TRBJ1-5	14	TGTGCCAGCAGTCTCGGGACAGGGGTTTCGCCCCAGCATTTT	CASSLGTGVSPQHF
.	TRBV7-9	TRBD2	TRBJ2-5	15	TGTGCCAGCAGCTTAGATCTAGCGGGAGTTGAGACCCAGTACTTC	CASSLDLAGVETQYF
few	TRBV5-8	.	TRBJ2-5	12	TGTGCCAGCAGCCTGCAAACGGAGACCCAGTACTTC	CASSLQTETQYF
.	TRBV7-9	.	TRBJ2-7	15	TGTGCCAGCAGCCCCCAAGGCAGTTTCTCCTACGAGCAGTACTTC	CASSPQGSFSYEQYF
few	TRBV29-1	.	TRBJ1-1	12	TGCAGCGGACGTGCTGGGAACACTGAAGCTTTCTTT	CSGRAGNTEAFF
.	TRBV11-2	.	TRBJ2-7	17	TGTGCCAGCAGCAAAGAGGTGGTAGGGACTCATTCCTACGAGCAGTACTTC	CASSKEVVGTHSYEQYF
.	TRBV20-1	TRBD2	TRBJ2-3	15	TGCAGTGCTAGAGATCCTAGCGGGAGAGTAGATACGCAGTATTTT	CSARDPSGRVDTQYF
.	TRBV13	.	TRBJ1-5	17	TGTGCCAGCCATAAGAACCCGGGCACAAATAGCAATCAGCCCCAGCATTTT	CASHKNPGTNSNQPQHF
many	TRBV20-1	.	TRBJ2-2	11	TGCAGTGCTCCGGTGGGGGGGGAGCTGTTTTTT	CSAPVGGELFF
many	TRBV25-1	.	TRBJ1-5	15	TGTGCCAGCAGTGGGCCTGACAGCTTCGTTGAGCCCCAGCATTTT	CASSGPDSFVEPQHF
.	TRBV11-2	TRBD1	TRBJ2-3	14	TGTGCCAGCAGCTTGGCAGGGGGCGATGATACGCAGTATTTT	CASSLAGGDDTQYF
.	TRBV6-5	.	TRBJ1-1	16	TGTGCCAGCAGTTACCTCAGGGCGCCTTGGGACACTGAAGCTTTCTTT	CASSYLRAPWDTEAFF
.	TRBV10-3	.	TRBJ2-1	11	TGTGCCATCAACTCAGGGCATGAGCAGTTCTTC	CAINSGHEQFF
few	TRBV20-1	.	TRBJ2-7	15	TGCAGTGCTAGAGATGATGGAAAACATTTCTACGAGCAGTACTTC	CSARDDGKHFYEQYF
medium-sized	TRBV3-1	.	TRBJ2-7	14	TGTGCCAGCAGCCAAGATGAAGTACCCTACGAGCAGTACTTC	CASSQDEVPYEQYF
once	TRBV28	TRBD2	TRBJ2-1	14	TGTGCCAGCAGCGAGACTAGCCGCGCCGATGAGCAGTTCTTC	CASSETSRADEQFF
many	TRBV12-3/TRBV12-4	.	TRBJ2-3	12	TGTGCCAGCAGCCCGGACGCGGATACGCAGTATTTT	CASSPDADTQYF
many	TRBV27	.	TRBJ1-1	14	TGTGCCAGCAGTTGGAAGCTGAGGGGAACTGAAGCTTTCTTT	CASSWKLRGTEAFF
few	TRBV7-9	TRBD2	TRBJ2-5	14	TGTGCCAGCAGTTCAGCGGGAGTTCTAGAGACCCAGTACTTC	CASSSAGVLETQYF
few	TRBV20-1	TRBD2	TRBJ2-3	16	TGCAGTGCTAGAGCCGGGACTAGCGGGAGTCAAGATACGCAGTATTTT	CSARAGTSGSQDTQYF
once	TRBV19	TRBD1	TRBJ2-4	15	TGTGCCAGTAGTATGAGGGGGCTAGCCAAAAACATTCAGTACTTC	CASSMRGLAKNIQYF
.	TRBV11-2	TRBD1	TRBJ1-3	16	TGTGCCAGCAGCTTAGGGGGACAGAGCTCTGGAAACACCATATATTTT	CASSLGGQSSGNTIYF
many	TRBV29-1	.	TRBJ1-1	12	TGCAGCGTCTCGCAGGGTAGTATTGAAGCTTTCTTT	CSVSQGSIEAFF
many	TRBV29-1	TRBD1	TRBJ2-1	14	TGCAGCGTTATATGGACAGGGTCCTACAATGAGCAGTTCTTC	CSVIWTGSYNEQFF
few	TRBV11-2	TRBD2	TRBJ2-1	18	TGTGCCAGCAGCTCAAGACTAGCGGGAGGCCTCTCCTACAATGAGCAGTTCTTC	CASSSRLAGGLSYNEQFF
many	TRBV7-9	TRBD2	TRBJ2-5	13	TGTGCCAGCAGCTTAAGCGGGAGAGAGACCCAGTACTTC	CASSLSGRETQYF
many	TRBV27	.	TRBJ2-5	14	TGTGCCAGCAGTGCTTGGATGGGCCAAGAGACCCAGTACTTC	CASSAWMGQETQYF
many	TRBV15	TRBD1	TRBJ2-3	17	TGTGCCACCAGCAGCGATAGGGACAGTTGGGGCACAGATACGCAGTATTTT	CATSSDRDSWGTDTQYF
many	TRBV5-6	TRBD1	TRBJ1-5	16	TGTGCCAGCAGCAGTGGACAGGGGGATCGCCATCAGCCCCAGCATTTT	CASSSGQGDRHQPQHF
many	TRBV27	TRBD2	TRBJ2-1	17	TGTGCCAGCAGTTTATCGAGAGGACTAGCGGGAAGGGGTGAGCAGTTCTTC	CASSLSRGLAGRGEQFF
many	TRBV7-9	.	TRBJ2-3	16	TGTGCCAGCAGCCCATTCCTGGGGGGAGGCACAGATACGCAGTATTTT	CASSPFLGGGTDTQYF
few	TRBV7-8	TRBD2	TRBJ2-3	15	TGTGCCAGCAGCTTAGAGAACGGGAGGGCCGATACGCAGTATTTT	CASSLENGRADTQYF
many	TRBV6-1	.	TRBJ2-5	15	TGTGCCAGCAGTGAAATGCCAGGGGTACAAGAGACCCAGTACTTC	CASSEMPGVQETQYF
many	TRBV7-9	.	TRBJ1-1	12	TGTGCCAGCAGCCCACCTAACACTGAAGCTTTCTTT	CASSPPNTEAFF
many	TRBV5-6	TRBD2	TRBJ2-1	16	TGTGCCAGCAGCTTATCAACTAGCGGGATATACAATGAGCAGTTCTTC	CASSLSTSGIYNEQFF
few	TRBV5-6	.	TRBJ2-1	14	TGTGCCAGCAGCTTATCGCGGGATATTAATGAGCAGTTCTTC	CASSLSRDINEQFF
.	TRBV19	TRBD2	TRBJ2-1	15	TGTGCCAGTAGTTTCGGGAGGTCCCGTTACAATGAGCAGTTCTTC	CASSFGRSRYNEQFF
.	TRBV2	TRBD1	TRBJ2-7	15	TGTGCCAGCAGTGAGGGGACAGTCCCTTCCTACGAGCAGTACTTC	CASSEGTVPSYEQYF